This T cell receptor beta chain appears in the sequencing data of a study of Tregs in tolerant kidney transplant recipients. The method was immunoSEQ multiplex PCR; TCRdb's version includes in-frame clones alone and lacks a portion of them. The sample lists tens of thousands of clones; more than 85% were seen once. As to this clone: Its specificity is unknown.

Whole-study findings and limits: Activated donor B cell expansion appeared to reveal the most relevant donor-specific TCRbeta repertoire. Changing PCR primers prevented nucleotide comparison between some patients' samples.

This CDR3 has 15 residues. Germline trimming cut 7 bases from V and 7 bases from J; bases unmatched to any gene: 14. Germline V gene lookup returns CDR1 LNHDA and CDR2 SQIVND (reference sequence). Mixed chimerism was transient after nonmyeloablative marrow transplants from related graft donors. This chain uses TRBV19 with TRBJ2-5; 8 positions match TRBD2. The origin of this receptor is a human patient who received a combined kidney and bone marrow transplant. Some T cells may trace back to the graft donor. Sequencing was performed on CD4+ T cells from blood (PBMCs), taken 12 months after the transplant. CDR3 in DNA: TGTGCCAGTAACGTTGCCGGGACTAGTGGCGGGACCCAGTACTTC. It translates to CASNVAGTSGGTQYF. Full variable domain (outside the CDR3, taken from reference TRBV19 and TRBJ2-5): DGGITQSPKYLFRKEGQNVTLSCEQNLNHDAMYWYRQDPGQGLRLIYYSQIVNDFQKGDIAEGYSVSREKKESFPLTVTSAQKNPTAFYLCASNVAGTSGGTQYFGPGTRLLVL.